These 22 T cell receptor beta chains originate from one sample sequenced in a study of T cell clonotyping in hematopoietic cell transplantation. Here immunoSEQ multiplex PCR was the method, and the copy in TCRdb shows in-frame clones only, minus some. The sample lists about 45,000 clones, about four fifths occurring once. Stated time point: recipient sample about 28 days before transplant, after cytoreduction. Sequenced material: peripheral blood mononuclear cells, taken before stem cell transplant. The receptors originated from a man aged 60 to 75 with myelodysplastic syndrome. Some clones in this sample may be carry-over from other donors' samples.

J is TRBJ1-5 and V is TRBV4-1; D remains unclear. V was shortened by 2 bases and J by 7 bases, with 12 bases between the two germline ends. Germline CDR1 and CDR2: MGHRA and YSYEKL. This CDR3 spans 14 amino acids. CDR3 sequence reads: CASSQHSGVQPQHF. CDR3 DNA sequence: TGCGCCAGCAGCCAACATAGTGGGGTACAGCCCCAGCATTTT.

The chain couples TRBV7-8 to TRBJ1-1; TRBD1 is a possible D gene (5 bases). The CDR3 extends over 17 amino acids. The germline V and J ends were trimmed by 1 base and 0 bases, with 15 bases remaining between them. Germline V lookup: CDR1 SGHVS, CDR2 FQNEAQ. The CDR3 nucleotides are TGTGCCAGCAGCTTAGGTGCAGGGAGTACTATGAACACTGAAGCTTTCTTT. Protein: CASSLGAGSTMNTEAFF.

The V and J genes are TRBV19 and TRBJ2-3; no firm D call. The V gene lost 5 bases and the J gene lost 2 bases, with 17 bases spanning the gap. This CDR3 spans 16 amino acids. From germline, CDR1 is LNHDA and CDR2 SQIVND (reference sequence). The CDR3 DNA reads as TGTGCCAGTAGTCCGCATTCCGAGTGGAACACAGATACGCAGTATTTT. Its translation: CASSPHSEWNTDTQYF. Looking up the rest from reference TRBV19 and TRBJ2-3 gives the full variable domain: DGGITQSPKYLFRKEGQNVTLSCEQNLNHDAMYWYRQDPGQGLRLIYYSQIVNDFQKGDIAEGYSVSREKKESFPLTVTSAQKNPTAFYLCASSPHSEWNTDTQYFGPGTRLTVL.

The chain joins TRBV6-1 to TRBJ1-2; 11 nucleotides agree with TRBD1. The V gene end was trimmed by 0 bases and the J gene end by 2 bases; junction bases not matched to a gene: 2. This CDR3 is built from 16 residues. Per the germline V gene, CDR1 is MNHNS and CDR2 is SASEGT. Written as DNA, the CDR3 is TGTGCCAGCAGTGAAGCCCGGGACAGGGGGAACTATGGCTACACCTTC. It encodes CASSEARDRGNYGYTF.

The rearrangement joins TRBV19 to TRBJ2-2, with TRBD1 as a possible D gene (6 bases). V was trimmed by 3 bases and J by 3 bases, leaving 14 bases between them. Germline assignment: CDR1 LNHDA and CDR2 SQIVND (reference sequence). The CDR3 contains 16 residues. Here the CDR3 DNA reads TGTGCCAGTAGTATTTCTGGGGGCGCGGACACCGGGGAGCTGTTTTTT. The encoded protein is CASSISGGADTGELFF.

The chain joins TRBV2 to TRBJ2-7; 8 bases are a match to TRBD1. J was trimmed by 2 bases and V by 7 bases; bases with no gene match: 7. Per the germline V gene, CDR1 is SNHLY and CDR2 is FYNNEI. The CDR3 is made up of 14 amino acids. The CDR3 sequence: CASIPTGGPYEQYF. The CDR3 region has the DNA TGTGCCAGCATTCCCACAGGGGGGCCCTACGAGCAGTACTTC.

This clone was picked up a small number of times. The chain recombines TRBV30 with TRBJ1-6; D remains unclear. V was pared by 2 bases and J by 13 bases, with 15 bases between. Looked up from germline, CDR1 is GTSNPN and CDR2 is SVGIG (reference sequence). The CDR3 has 13 amino acids. Here the CDR3 reads CAWSTSSHLPLHF. The CDR3 DNA reads TGTGCCTGGAGTACCTCGTCACACCTCCCCCTCCACTTT.

The chain recombines TRBV30 with TRBJ2-3; unclear D gene. This CDR3 spans 15 amino acids. The V gene lost 5 bases and the J gene lost 2 bases, with 17 bases spanning the gap. CDR1 is GTSNPN, CDR2 SVGIG, per germline (reference sequence). CDR3 region: CAWVPGSHHTDTQYF. The CDR3, as DNA: TGTGCCTGGGTCCCGGGTAGCCACCACACAGATACGCAGTATTTT.

The chain carries TRBV5-8 and TRBJ2-4; D perhaps matches TRBD1 (6 bases). Looked up from germline, CDR1 is SGHTS and CDR2 is YDEGEE. V was pared by 0 bases and J by 8 bases, with 15 bases between. The CDR3 covers 15 residues. For the CDR3, the DNA is TGTGCCAGCAGCTTGGTTGTCCAGGGGAGTGACATTCAGTACTTC. As protein: CASSLVVQGSDIQYF.

This sequence joins TRBV7-8 and TRBJ1-5, with D possibly matching TRBD1 (6 bases). Trimming took 5 bases from V and 6 from J, leaving 17 bases between them. The germline V gene encodes CDR1 SGHVS and CDR2 FQNEAQ. The CDR3 extends over 15 amino acids. This CDR3 reads CASSPRTDRGQPQHF. CDR3 bases: TGTGCCAGCAGCCCCCGGACAGATCGAGGTCAGCCCCAGCATTTT.

This clone came up once. CDR3 sequence reads: CSVAGLAGGLDTQYF. The CDR3 DNA follows: TGCAGCGTTGCCGGTCTAGCGGGGGGCTTAGATACGCAGTATTTT. This rearrangement joins TRBV29-1 to TRBJ2-3, with 11 nucleotides matching TRBD2. The germline V gene encodes CDR1 SQVTM and CDR2 ANQGSEA. This CDR3 is 15 amino acids long. V was pared by 4 bases and J by 5 bases, with 8 bases of the junction left unmatched.

This sequence joins TRBV19 and TRBJ1-5, with unresolved D. With 4 bases removed from V and 9 bases from J, the gap between germline ends came to 13 bases. CDR3 length: 13 amino acids. Germline CDR1 is LNHDA and CDR2 is SQIVND (reference sequence). The DNA of the CDR3 is TGTGCCAGTAGTACAGTCACGGAACGGCCCCAGCATTTT. Amino acid sequence: CASSTVTERPQHF. The whole variable domain, remainder taken from reference TRBV19 and TRBJ1-5, is DGGITQSPKYLFRKEGQNVTLSCEQNLNHDAMYWYRQDPGQGLRLIYYSQIVNDFQKGDIAEGYSVSREKKESFPLTVTSAQKNPTAFYLCASSTVTERPQHFGDGTRLSIL.

This clone occurred once. The chain couples TRBV11-2 to TRBJ2-3; the match to TRBD1 covers 7 bases. The CDR3 is 14 amino acids. V trimming: 5 bases; J trimming: 0 bases; junction bases outside the gene matches: 2. Germline CDR1 and CDR2: SGHAT and FQNNGV. The CDR3 reads CASSQTGSTDTQYF. Here the CDR3 DNA reads TGTGCCAGCAGCCAGACAGGGAGCACAGATACGCAGTATTTT.

V is TRBV30 and J is TRBJ2-1; 9 positions agree with TRBD2. Per germline, CDR1 GTSNPN and CDR2 SVGIG (reference sequence). The CDR3 is made up of 16 amino acids. Losses at the gene ends were 5 bases for V and 0 bases for J; bases not matched to a gene: 8. CDR3 nucleotide sequence: TGTGCCTGGGGGAGTAGCGGGGGCCTCTCCTACAATGAGCAGTTCTTC. This codes for CAWGSSGGLSYNEQFF.

The rearrangement joins TRBV5-4 to TRBJ2-5; 10 nucleotides agree with TRBD1. V shed 3 bases, J shed 4 bases, and the junction held 9 bases outside the gene matches. CDR3 length: 16 residues. In germline, CDR1 is SGHNT, CDR2 YYREEE (reference sequence). DNA of the CDR3: TGTGCCAGCAGCTGGTTCCGGCGGACAGGGGGAGAGACCCAGTACTTC. Encoded protein: CASSWFRRTGGETQYF.

This chain links TRBV5-6 with TRBJ2-7; 9 nucleotides line up with TRBD1. The CDR3 consists of 14 residues. V lost 4 bases and J lost 2; bases outside the gene matches: 4. Germline V lookup: CDR1 SGHDT, CDR2 YYEEEE. This CDR3 reads CASSRTGAPYEQYF. CDR3 in DNA: TGTGCCAGCAGCAGGACAGGGGCTCCCTACGAGCAGTACTTC.

A single count supports this clone. V is TRBV5-1 and J is TRBJ2-3; 7 bases fit TRBD1. Germline CDR1 SGHRS, CDR2 YFSETQ. Trimming cost V 4 bases and J 8 bases; bases outside gene matches: 7. The CDR3 is made up of 13 amino acids. The CDR3 nucleotides read TGCGCCAGCAGCAATACAGGGGAAGGTACGCAGTATTTT. Encoded protein: CASSNTGEGTQYF. The full variable domain, completed using reference TRBV5-1 and TRBJ2-3, is KAGVTQTPRYLIKTRGQQVTLSCSPISGHRSVSWYQQTPGQGLQFLFEYFSETQRNKGNFPGRFSGRQFSNSRSEMNVSTLELGDSALYLCASSNTGEGTQYFGPGTRLTVL.

The V gene is TRBV7-2, the J gene TRBJ1-5, with unresolved D. The CDR3 extends over 13 amino acids. Trimming cost V 2 bases and J 2 bases, with 4 bases left between them. Germline loops: CDR1 SGHTA, CDR2 FQGNSA. This CDR3 is CASSLFRNQPQHF. CDR3 DNA: TGTGCCAGCAGCTTATTCCGCAATCAGCCCCAGCATTTT.

The CDR3, as DNA: TGTGCCAGCAGCTTAGATGGGGGGGCCATAAATGAGCAGTTCTTC. Amino acid sequence: CASSLDGGAINEQFF. The rearrangement uses TRBV7-8 and TRBJ2-1; D might be TRBD2 (7 bases). There are 15 residues in the CDR3. V was trimmed by 1 base and J by 7 bases, leaving 14 bases between them. CDR1 is SGHVS and CDR2 is FQNEAQ in the germline V gene.

The chain has TRBV2 and TRBJ1-1; tentatively, D is TRBD1 (5 bases). Trimming removed 2 bases from V and 8 bases from J, with 6 bases in between. Germline loops: CDR1 SNHLY, CDR2 FYNNEI. CDR3 length equals 11 residues. The CDR3 protein is CASSEWGEAFF. In DNA form, the CDR3 reads TGTGCCAGCAGTGAATGGGGGGAAGCTTTCTTT.

The chain carries TRBV2 and TRBJ2-4; D is unresolved. CDR1 SNHLY and CDR2 FYNNEI come from the germline V gene. The length of the CDR3 is 16 residues. V lost 3 bases to trimming and J lost 1 base, with 13 bases between them. The chain's CDR3 is CASSELDGTAKNIQYF. In DNA, the CDR3 is TGTGCCAGCAGTGAGTTGGACGGTACTGCCAAAAACATTCAGTACTTC.

This clone was detected once. The J gene is TRBJ2-1, the V gene TRBV15; 7 positions match TRBD1. The V segment lost 3 bases and the J segment 7 bases; nucleotides outside the gene matches: 9. From germline, CDR1 is LNHNV and CDR2 YYDKDF (reference sequence). The CDR3 runs 15 residues. The CDR3 sequence: CATSRDTFRGNEQFF. CDR3 sequence (DNA): TGTGCCACCAGCAGGGATACTTTCAGGGGGAATGAGCAGTTCTTC. Looking up the rest from reference TRBV15 and TRBJ2-1 gives the full variable domain: DAMVIQNPRYQVTQFGKPVTLSCSQTLNHNVMYWYQQKSSQAPKLLFHYYDKDFNNEADTPDNFQSRRPNTSFCFLDIRSPGLGDTAMYLCATSRDTFRGNEQFFGPGTRLTVL.